Following are 15 T cell receptor beta chains from one sample sequenced in a study of cytomegalovirus exposure and HLA in healthy donors (dated by TCRdb to 2017 to 2019). To prepare the library, the immunoSEQ multiplex PCR assay was applied. The multiplex PCR relied on a mix of 60 forward primers for TCR Vbeta segments and 13 reverse primers for TCR Jbeta segments. This immuneACCESS table, as held by TCRdb, lists in-frame sequences with V and J called but not all clones. Of the missing ones, under half trace to an unresolved V gene in checked studies; the others have no known cause. The sample yields 200,000 to 300,000 clones; roughly four fifths were counted once. The top ten constitute roughly 7.4% of the sample. The sample was PBMCs. These receptors came from a woman aged 55-75 years in good health and CMV-seropositive.

The chain recombines TRBV5-1 with TRBJ2-2, with TRBD2 matching 14 bases. Germline-derived CDR1 and CDR2 are SGHRS and YFSETQ. The V gene end was trimmed by 4 bases and the J gene end by 0 bases; junction bases not matched to a gene: 5. The CDR3 runs 18 residues. The CDR3 coding sequence is TGCGCCAGCAGCACGAGGACTAGCGGGAGGACGAACACCGGGGAGCTGTTTTTT. It specifies CASSTRTSGRTNTGELFF.

The chain uses TRBV5-1 and TRBJ2-3, with 12 positions matching TRBD2. The V segment lost 4 bases and the J segment 0 bases; nucleotides outside the gene matches: 3. Germline V CDR1 and CDR2: SGHRS, YFSETQ. The CDR3 covers 16 residues. The CDR3 loop is CASSAGTSGSTDTQYF. DNA of the CDR3: TGCGCCAGCAGCGCCGGGACTAGCGGGAGCACAGATACGCAGTATTTT.

The genes are TRBV30 and TRBJ2-3; 8 nucleotides match TRBD1. The junction had 9 bases not matched to a gene; V was cut back by 2 bases and J by 8 bases. The CDR3 has 14 residues. Germline-derived CDR1 and CDR2 are GTSNPN and SVGIG (reference sequence). This CDR3 reads CAWSLGQGPSTQYF. The CDR3, as DNA: TGTGCCTGGAGTCTAGGACAGGGACCTTCTACGCAGTATTTT.

The CDR3 sequence is CASSQDGLAGVSAGELFF. Written as DNA, the CDR3 is TGTGCCAGCAGCCAAGATGGCCTAGCGGGAGTATCGGCCGGGGAGCTGTTTTTT. V is TRBV4-2 and J is TRBJ2-2; 10 bases are a match to TRBD2. The CDR3 runs 18 residues. The V gene's germline CDR1 is LGHNA and CDR2 YNFKEQ. The V segment lost 0 bases and the J segment 6 bases; nucleotides outside the gene matches: 10.

The J gene is TRBJ2-7, the V gene TRBV5-4; 9 bases fit TRBD2. Germline V gene sequence: CDR1 SGHNT, CDR2 YYREEE (reference sequence). V shed 4 bases and J 0 bases; nucleotides not matched to a gene: 5. The CDR3 is 15 amino acids. CDR3 protein: CASSPAGGSSYEQYF. CDR3 nucleotides: TGTGCCAGCAGCCCGGCGGGGGGGAGCTCCTACGAGCAGTACTTC.

The V call is TRBV30, the J call TRBJ2-3; TRBD2 matches at 8 bases. The germline gives CDR1 GTSNPN, CDR2 SVGIG (reference sequence). V dropped 6 bases and J dropped 8; count of bases not matched to a gene: 13. This CDR3 has 14 residues. CDR3: CACTSGAFWGTQYF. Written as DNA, the CDR3 is TGTGCCTGCACTAGCGGTGCCTTTTGGGGTACGCAGTATTTT.

The chain joins TRBV5-4 to TRBJ1-1; maybe TRBD1 (6 bases). The CDR3 is made up of 18 amino acids. The V gene's germline CDR1 is SGHNT and CDR2 YYREEE (reference sequence). Trimming cost V 0 bases and J 2 bases, with 20 bases left between them. The CDR3 DNA is TGTGCCAGCAGCTTGGCGGGGGGCGCAACGAAAAGAAACACTGAAGCTTTCTTT. This codes for CASSLAGGATKRNTEAFF. The full variable domain, rest sourced from reference TRBV5-4 and TRBJ1-1, is ETGVTQSPTHLIKTRGQQVTLRCSSQSGHNTVSWYQQALGQGPQFIFQYYREEENGRGNFPPRFSGLQFPNYSSELNVNALELDDSALYLCASSLAGGATKRNTEAFFGQGTRLTVV.

The chain joins TRBV28 to TRBJ1-2; possible D gene TRBD1, 6 bases. The CDR3 is 14 amino acids. Germline CDR1 and CDR2: MDHEN and SYDVKM. With 1 base removed from V and 3 bases from J, the gap between germline ends came to 9 bases. CDR3 loop: CASSLSGTYYGYTF. DNA for the CDR3: TGTGCCAGCAGTTTATCGGGGACATACTATGGCTACACCTTC.

The genes are TRBV30 and TRBJ2-1; TRBD2 is a possible D gene (5 bases). Trimming cost V 3 bases and J 2 bases, with 17 bases left between them. The CDR3 has 16 amino acids. In germline, CDR1 is GTSNPN, CDR2 SVGIG (reference sequence). DNA of the CDR3: TGTGCCTGGAGGGTTACTAGTGGAGTGGCCTACAATGAGCAGTTCTTC. Translated: CAWRVTSGVAYNEQFF.

The J gene is TRBJ1-4, the V gene TRBV4-1; weak D call: TRBD1 (5 bases). CDR3 length: 13 residues. The V end lost 2 bases, the J end lost 6 bases, and 7 bases lay between the germline ends. CDR1 and CDR2 from the germline V gene are MGHRA and YSYEKL. The CDR3 sequence: CASSQSRDEKLFF. The CDR3, as DNA: TGCGCCAGCAGCCAATCCAGGGATGAAAAACTGTTTTTT.

The count of this clone is one. The J gene is TRBJ2-1, the V gene TRBV6-1, with TRBD2 identical over 7 bases. The germline CDR1 and CDR2 sequences are MNHNS and SASEGT. This CDR3 spans 14 amino acids. Trimming at V came to 10 bases and at J to 7 bases, leaving 13 bases not matched to a gene. The CDR3 nucleotides read TGTGCCATCGCGACTAGCCCCAAAGGGAATGAGCAGTTCTTC. It is translated as CAIATSPKGNEQFF.

This clone came up once. A junction boundary mismatches the germline segment, possibly from a read error. The CDR3 DNA reads as TGCAGCGTTGGGGAGGGGGGGAACACCGAAGCTTTCTTT. Translating it yields CSVGEGGNTEAFF. This chain links TRBV29-1 with TRBJ1-1; tentative D call: TRBD1 (6 bases). CDR3 length: 13 amino acids. CDR1 SQVTM and CDR2 ANQGSEA come from the germline V gene.

The V call is TRBV18, the J call TRBJ2-5; the match to TRBD1 covers 12 bases. The CDR3 totals 14 residues. Per the germline V gene, CDR1 is KGHSH and CDR2 is LQKENI. V dropped 6 bases and J dropped 5; count of bases not matched to a gene: 4. Written as DNA, the CDR3 is TGTGCCAGCTCCCTGGGACAGGGGGCTGAGACCCAGTACTTC. This gives the protein CASSLGQGAETQYF. The entire variable domain, with the rest obtained from reference TRBV18 and TRBJ2-5, is as follows: NAGVMQNPRHLVRRRGQEARLRCSPMKGHSHVYWYRQLPEEGLKFMVYLQKENIIDESGMPKERFSAEFPKEGPSILRIQQVVRGDSAAYFCASSLGQGAETQYFGPGTRLLVL.

The gene calls are TRBV18 and TRBJ1-1, with D unclear. The CDR3 consists of 15 residues. Germline-derived CDR1 and CDR2 are KGHSH and LQKENI. Deletions cut 3 bases from V and 7 bases from J, with 18 bases between. The CDR3 is CASSPISGESGEAFF. The CDR3 DNA follows: TGTGCCAGCTCACCGATAAGTGGGGAGAGTGGTGAAGCTTTCTTT.

The chain has TRBV28 and TRBJ2-3; 7 positions agree with TRBD1. The germline gives CDR1 MDHEN, CDR2 SYDVKM. The CDR3 totals 14 residues. Germline trimming cut 4 bases from V and 5 bases from J; bases unmatched to any gene: 6. Here the CDR3 DNA reads TGTGCCAGCAGTTCTCGACAGGGTATAGATACGCAGTATTTT. Its protein product is CASSSRQGIDTQYF.